The 15 T cell receptor beta chains below all came from one sample that was sequenced in a study of blood T cells in healthy people across ages. A second roughly 6 to 12 cycle PCR used barcoded and J-beta primers. TCRdb used MiXCR to reprocess the 5' RACE reads, holding one entry per CDR3 protein. The data hold about 1,400,000 distinct CDR3 sequences, with 45% to 70% observed a single time. The sequencing input was blood. These receptor sequences come from a man younger than 30 in good health.

The chain is built from TRBV5-4 and TRBJ2-5, with TRBD2 matching 7 bases. CDR1 and CDR2 (germline): SGHNT, YYREEE (reference sequence). CDR3 length: 14 residues. Trimming took 1 base from V and 3 from J; bases not matched to a gene: 3. CDR3 in DNA: TGTGCCAGCAGCTTGTGGGCGGGAGAAGAGACCCAGTACTTC. Translated: CASSLWAGEETQYF.

This clonotype occurred a few times. The chain combines TRBV11-2 with TRBJ2-7; the D is unclear. The germline V gene has CDR1 SGHAT and CDR2 FQNNGV. The CDR3 sequence is 12 residues long. Trimming cost V 2 bases and J 6 bases, with 8 bases left between them. This CDR3 is CASSLLSREQYF. The CDR3 bases are TGTGCCAGCAGCTTATTATCCCGCGAGCAGTACTTC.

The chain has TRBV6-1 and TRBJ1-5, with D uncertain. CDR1 is MNHNS and CDR2 is SASEGT in the germline V gene. The CDR3 has 16 amino acids. V was clipped by 6 bases and J by 0 bases, with 15 bases between them. The CDR3 DNA reads as TGTGCCAGCAGGCTACGGGCCGAGGGTAGCAATCAGCCCCAGCATTTT. It yields the protein CASRLRAEGSNQPQHF.

The chain recombines TRBV28 with TRBJ2-7, with D possibly matching TRBD1 (5 bases). CDR3 length equals 13 residues. Germline assignment: CDR1 MDHEN and CDR2 SYDVKM. Trimming stripped 7 bases from V and 1 base from J, with 11 bases between. The CDR3 protein is CASKSQGSYEQYF. Written as DNA, the CDR3 is TGTGCCAGCAAGAGTCAGGGTTCCTACGAGCAGTACTTC.

This clonotype has only a few counts. The chain is built from TRBV27 and TRBJ2-1; D is unresolved. The germline V gene has CDR1 MNHEY and CDR2 SMNVEV (reference sequence). Trimming shortened V by 6 bases and J by 4 bases, and 19 bases separated the two germline ends. The CDR3 loop spans 16 amino acids. CDR3 in DNA: TGTGCCAGCAGCTACGACCTGAACTACCGATACAATGAGCAGTTCTTC. Amino acid sequence: CASSYDLNYRYNEQFF.

This chain connects TRBV20-1 to TRBJ2-5, with D uncertain. The CDR3 length is 13 residues. Trimming pared 0 bases from V and 3 bases from J, leaving 8 bases between. Germline assignment: CDR1 DFQATT and CDR2 SNEGSKA (reference sequence). This CDR3 is CSARDVGEETQYF. CDR3 nucleotide sequence: TGCAGTGCTAGAGATGTTGGGGAAGAGACCCAGTACTTC.

In the case of this clonotype: One junction end disagrees with the germline gene, perhaps due to a read error. The rearrangement links TRBV4-1 to TRBJ1-4; 8 bases are shared with TRBD1. The V gene's germline CDR1 is MGHRA and CDR2 YSYEKL. The CDR3 length is 15 residues. The CDR3 loop is CASSRQGATNEKLFF. The DNA for the CDR3 is TGCGCCAGCAGCCGCCAGGGGGCGACTAATGAAAAGCTGTTTTTT.

The chain combines TRBV4-3 with TRBJ2-7; perhaps TRBD1 as D (5 bases). Germline values: CDR1 LGHNA, CDR2 YSLEER. Trimming shortened V by 8 bases and J by 0 bases, and 11 bases separated the two germline ends. The CDR3 runs to 13 residues. In nucleotides, the CDR3 is TGCGCCAGCGGCCCGACAGTCTCCTACGAGCAGTACTTC. Translated, it gives CASGPTVSYEQYF.

The rearrangement uses TRBV4-1 and TRBJ1-1; D is undetermined. The length of the CDR3 is 13 residues. CDR1 is MGHRA, CDR2 YSYEKL, per germline. Trimming removed 1 base from V and 6 bases from J, with 9 bases in between. The CDR3, as DNA: TGCGCCAGCAGCCAAGTCATAGGAGCTGAAGCTTTCTTT. Translating gives CASSQVIGAEAFF.

This chain uses TRBV11-2 with TRBJ2-1; TRBD2 aligns across 8 bases. Per the germline V gene, CDR1 is SGHAT and CDR2 is FQNNGV. The junction had 11 bases not matched to a gene; V was cut back by 6 bases and J by 10 bases. CDR3 length equals 14 residues. The CDR3 coding sequence is TGTGCCAGCAGGCCCGGACTAGCAGGCTTGGAGCAGTTCTTC. This sequence encodes CASRPGLAGLEQFF.

V and J are TRBV6-1 and TRBJ2-5, with D tentatively TRBD1 (5 bases). The V end lost 7 bases, the J end lost 4 bases, and 13 bases lay between the germline ends. Looked up from germline, CDR1 is MNHNS and CDR2 is SASEGT. The CDR3 runs to 13 residues. DNA of the CDR3: TGTGCCAGCAAACAGGCTGGAGTAGAGACCCAGTACTTC. Residues: CASKQAGVETQYF.

The chain carries TRBV11-2 and TRBJ2-1; perhaps TRBD2 as D (6 bases). The DNA end is more similar to TRBJ2-7, so the J call may be wrong. CDR3 size: 14 residues. Per germline, CDR1 SGHAT and CDR2 FQNNGV. CDR3 DNA sequence: TGTGCCAGCAGCTTGGGACTTCTTTACAATGAGCAGTACTTC. Protein sequence: CASSLGLLYNEQYF.

This sequence joins TRBV27 and TRBJ1-3; 8 bases align to TRBD1. Germline V gene data show CDR1 as MNHEY and CDR2 as SMNVEV (reference sequence). The CDR3 totals 13 residues. The trim removed 6 bases at V and 8 bases at J, leaving 6 bases unmatched. Here the CDR3 reads CASRTTGDDTIYF. As DNA, the CDR3 is TGTGCCAGCAGGACGACAGGGGATGACACCATATATTTT.

This chain connects TRBV15 to TRBJ2-5, with D unclear. V was clipped by 4 bases and J by 7 bases, with 19 bases between them. The V gene's germline CDR1 is LNHNV and CDR2 YYDKDF (reference sequence). The CDR3 length is 15 residues. CDR3 bases: TGTGCCACCAGCAATCCTCAAAGAACGCCCGGGACCCAGTACTTC. It yields the protein CATSNPQRTPGTQYF. The entire variable domain, with the rest obtained from reference TRBV15 and TRBJ2-5, is as follows: DAMVIQNPRYQVTQFGKPVTLSCSQTLNHNVMYWYQQKSSQAPKLLFHYYDKDFNNEADTPDNFQSRRPNTSFCFLDIRSPGLGDTAMYLCATSNPQRTPGTQYFGPGTRLLVL.

The gene calls are TRBV3-1 and TRBJ2-1, with no clear D. The length of the CDR3 is 11 residues. CDR1 and CDR2 (germline): LGHDT, YNNKEL (reference sequence). The ends were cut back, 8 bases at V and 8 bases at J, with 10 bases in the middle. In nucleotides, the CDR3 is TGTGCCAGCCAAGCCGCCTATGAGCAGTTCTTC. This gives the protein CASQAAYEQFF.